Below, 32 T cell receptor beta chains from the same sample are listed, as sequenced in a study of Graves' ophthalmopathy and Graves' hyperthyroidism. Amplification targeted the TCR beta CDR3 regions, with RNA transcripts as the source material. HTBI primers were employed in first-round RT-PCR, then a second-round multiplex PCR followed. MiXCR was run by TCRdb on the multiplex PCR reads, yielding one entry per CDR3 protein. The sample has 150,000 or so distinct CDR3 sequences; 30% to 45% are singletons. Sample: peripheral blood. These receptors were taken from a middle-aged woman with Graves' ophthalmopathy.

This chain connects TRBV6-4 to TRBJ1-3; tentatively, D is TRBD1 (5 bases). This CDR3 is built from 15 residues. Germline V gene lookup returns CDR1 MRHNA and CDR2 SNTAGT. The V end lost 6 bases, the J end lost 2 bases, and 14 bases lay between the germline ends. CDR3 in DNA: TGTGCCAGCAGCTTTCAGGAGGGGCCTGGAAACACCATATATTTT. Translated: CASSFQEGPGNTIYF.

The chain employs TRBV11-2 and TRBJ2-5; 8 bases are a match to TRBD2. The V gene's germline CDR1 is SGHAT and CDR2 FQNNGV. CDR3 size: 17 residues. J was trimmed by 5 bases and V by 6 bases; bases with no gene match: 17. CDR3 nucleotide sequence: TGTGCCAGCAGACCAATCGGGGCGGGGGGATATCGGGAGACCCAGTACTTC. This gives the protein CASRPIGAGGYRETQYF. Based on the CDR3 plus reference TRBV11-2 and TRBJ2-5, the full variable domain is EAGVAQSPRYKIIEKRQSVAFWCNPISGHATLYWYQQILGQGPKLLIQFQNNGVVDDSQLPKDRFSAERLKGVDSTLKIQPAKLEDSAVYLCASRPIGAGGYRETQYFGPGTRLLVL.

Ten or more counts support this clonotype. The rearrangement uses TRBV30 and TRBJ2-7; D uncertain. CDR1 and CDR2 (germline): GTSNPN, SVGIG (reference sequence). Trimming stripped 1 base from V and 2 bases from J, with 12 bases between. The CDR3 sequence is 14 residues long. The chain's CDR3 is CAWSGSVITYEQYF. CDR3 DNA sequence: TGTGCCTGGAGTGGGAGCGTTATTACCTACGAGCAGTACTTC.

There are many counts of this clonotype. The chain employs TRBV6-2 or TRBV6-3 and TRBJ2-2; D is ambiguous. Germline V gene data show CDR1 as MNHEY and CDR2 as SVGEGT. CDR3 length: 13 residues. V lost 3 bases and J lost 7, with 9 bases in between. The CDR3 DNA follows: TGTGCCAGCAGTTATGGGCCGGACGGGGAGCTGTTTTTT. Translated, it gives CASSYGPDGELFF.

The rearrangement uses TRBV15 and TRBJ1-1, with a tentative D call TRBD1 (5 bases). Looked up from germline, CDR1 is LNHNV and CDR2 is YYDKDF (reference sequence). This CDR3 region has 13 residues. The V gene lost 8 bases and the J gene lost 4 bases, with 14 bases spanning the gap. The CDR3 region is CATGAGPLTEAFF. The CDR3 DNA sequence: TGTGCCACCGGGGCCGGCCCGCTCACTGAAGCTTTCTTT.

This clonotype was observed at least ten times. The rearrangement links TRBV27 to TRBJ2-7, with D uncertain. The V end was cut by 5 bases, the J end by 3 bases, with 11 bases between. Germline CDR1 and CDR2: MNHEY and SMNVEV (reference sequence). CDR3 length: 13 residues. The CDR3 is CASSHRDIYEQYF. In DNA form, the CDR3 reads TGTGCCAGCAGTCATCGCGACATCTACGAGCAGTACTTC.

This clonotype has a count of ten or more. The chain carries TRBV12-3 or TRBV12-4 and TRBJ1-6; D is undetermined. The CDR3 extends over 16 amino acids. V was trimmed by 5 bases and J by 0 bases, leaving 11 bases between them. CDR3 in DNA: TGTGCCAGCAGTCTGAGAGGGAGCTCCTATAATTCACCCCTCCACTTT. Residues: CASSLRGSSYNSPLHF.

This clonotype was detected many times. The V gene is TRBV6-1, the J gene TRBJ2-2; D is ambiguous. Trimming removed 3 bases at V and 1 base at J, with 12 bases between. The CDR3 extends over 16 amino acids. Germline V gene data show CDR1 as MNHNS and CDR2 as SASEGT. CDR3 nucleotide sequence: TGTGCCAGCAGTGAGCTTCCAATGGAGAACACCGGGGAGCTGTTTTTT. This gives the protein CASSELPMENTGELFF.

This clonotype was counted ten times or more. This chain links TRBV4-1 with TRBJ1-5, with 7 nucleotides matching TRBD1. Germline CDR1 and CDR2: MGHRA and YSYEKL. The CDR3 loop spans 15 amino acids. The V and J ends lost 1 base and 0 bases, in that order; junction bases with no gene match: 0. The CDR3 DNA reads as TGCGCCAGCAGCCAAGGACAGGGTAGCAATCAGCCCCAGCATTTT. Translating gives CASSQGQGSNQPQHF.

This clonotype was observed many times. CDR3 residues: CSVKIPGQGTYNSPLHF. The CDR3 coding sequence is TGCAGTGTTAAGATACCGGGACAGGGGACCTATAATTCACCCCTCCACTTT. J is TRBJ1-6 and V is TRBV20-1; 10 bases line up with TRBD1. The ends lost 7 bases at V and 2 bases at J; junction bases unmatched: 11. From germline, CDR1 is DFQATT and CDR2 SNEGSKA (reference sequence). The CDR3 extends over 17 amino acids.

The chain employs TRBV19 and TRBJ1-5, with D possibly TRBD1 on 5 matching bases. CDR3 length equals 16 residues. V was trimmed by 4 bases and J by 2 bases, leaving 15 bases between them. Per germline, CDR1 LNHDA and CDR2 SQIVND (reference sequence). The CDR3 nucleotides read TGTGCCAGTAGTACCTCGGTAGGGACCGGCAATCAGCCCCAGCATTTT. This encodes CASSTSVGTGNQPQHF.

This clonotype appeared many times. The gene calls are TRBV27 and TRBJ1-2; 10 bases are shared with TRBD1. The CDR3 contains 14 residues. J was trimmed by 4 bases and V by 6 bases; bases with no gene match: 5. Looked up from germline, CDR1 is MNHEY and CDR2 is SMNVEV (reference sequence). CDR3 nucleotides: TGTGCCAGCAGCCTAGGGGACAGGGGCTATGGCTACACCTTC. This sequence encodes CASSLGDRGYGYTF.

This chain connects TRBV29-1 to TRBJ1-1; no clear D gene. Germline-derived CDR1 and CDR2 are SQVTM and ANQGSEA. Trimming removed 7 bases at V and 1 base at J, with 7 bases between. The CDR3 runs 11 residues. The CDR3 nucleotides read TGCAGCGCAGGAAGGAACACTGAAGCTTTCTTT. Translating it yields CSAGRNTEAFF.

This clonotype was detected ten times or more. The rearrangement links TRBV15 to TRBJ2-2; maybe TRBD2 (7 bases). Germline CDR1 LNHNV, CDR2 YYDKDF (reference sequence). CDR3 length equals 19 residues. Trimming shortened V by 4 bases and J by 3 bases, and 24 bases separated the two germline ends. CDR3 residues: CATSMSLWGGRFDTGELFF. The DNA of the CDR3 is TGTGCCACCAGCATGTCTCTCTGGGGGGGGCGTTTCGACACCGGGGAGCTGTTTTTT.

This clonotype appeared many times. V is TRBV29-1 and J is TRBJ2-5, with a weak D call TRBD1 (5 bases). In germline, CDR1 is SQVTM, CDR2 ANQGSEA. CDR3 length equals 13 residues. V lost 3 bases and J 5 bases, leaving 13 bases between the germline ends. The DNA for the CDR3 is TGCAGCGTTGATCCAACGCCAGGGGAGACCCAGTACTTC. Protein sequence: CSVDPTPGETQYF.

The chain's CDR3 is CASSTTGDGTEAFF. Written as DNA, the CDR3 is TGTGCCAGCAGTACTACAGGGGATGGTACTGAAGCTTTCTTT. The chain recombines TRBV6-2 or TRBV6-3 with TRBJ1-1; TRBD1 matches 7 bases. CDR3 length equals 14 residues. CDR1 is MNHEY and CDR2 is SVGEGT in the germline V gene. The ends lost 5 bases at V and 5 bases at J; junction bases unmatched: 8.

In this sample, this clonotype turned up many times. The chain couples TRBV2 to TRBJ1-1; a possible D gene is TRBD1 (5 bases). Trimming left V 7 bases short and J 1 base short, with 13 bases between. Germline CDR1 reads SNHLY; CDR2 reads FYNNEI. CDR3 length: 14 residues. CDR3 protein: CASTPGQENTEAFF. In nucleotides, the CDR3 is TGTGCCAGCACCCCAGGACAAGAGAACACTGAAGCTTTCTTT.

By share, this clonotype counts as medium-sized. This sequence joins TRBV29-1 and TRBJ1-2; tentative D call: TRBD1 (6 bases). Trimming stripped 3 bases from V and 7 bases from J, with 18 bases between. CDR1 and CDR2 (germline): SQVTM, ANQGSEA. The CDR3 contains 14 residues. CDR3 region: CSVEGSAGDPGYTF. Here the CDR3 DNA reads TGCAGCGTTGAGGGTTCGGCAGGGGACCCTGGCTACACCTTC. The full variable domain, completed using reference TRBV29-1 and TRBJ1-2, is SAVISQKPSRDICQRGTSLTIQCQVDSQVTMMFWYRQQPGQSLTLIATANQGSEATYESGFVIDKFPISRPNLTFSTLTVSNMSPEDSSIYLCSVEGSAGDPGYTFGSGTRLTVV.

Comments on this clonotype: One junction end disagrees with the germline gene, perhaps due to a read error. V and J are TRBV6-1 and TRBJ1-6, with D possibly matching TRBD1 (5 bases). The CDR3 covers 14 residues. From germline, CDR1 is MNHNS and CDR2 SASEGT. The chain's CDR3 is CGSSEVRDLSPLHF. The CDR3 bases are TGTGGCAGCAGTGAAGTCCGGGACCTTTCACCCCTCCACTTT.

This sequence joins TRBV20-1 and TRBJ2-5; TRBD2 might be the D (6 bases). The ends were cut back, 4 bases at V and 10 bases at J, with 13 bases in the middle. The CDR3 contains 11 residues. Germline V gives CDR1 DFQATT, CDR2 SNEGSKA (reference sequence). In DNA, the CDR3 is TGCAGTGCTACCGGACTAATCGACCAGTACTTC. Protein product: CSATGLIDQYF.

V usage is TRBV27 and J usage is TRBJ1-1; 7 bases agree with TRBD1. V gave up 2 bases and J gave up 3 bases; unmatched junction bases: 6. CDR1 and CDR2 (germline): MNHEY, SMNVEV (reference sequence). This CDR3 is 15 amino acids long. DNA for the CDR3: TGTGCCAGCAGTTTAATGGGACAGACGTACACTGAAGCTTTCTTT. As protein: CASSLMGQTYTEAFF.

Ten or more counts support this clonotype. The V and J genes are TRBV28 and TRBJ2-4; 8 positions match TRBD2. The CDR3 is made up of 16 amino acids. V shed 8 bases, J shed 7 bases, and the junction held 16 bases outside the gene matches. CDR1 is MDHEN and CDR2 is SYDVKM in the germline V gene. This chain's CDR3 is CASASPAGGGGNIQYF. The CDR3 nucleotides read TGTGCCAGCGCCTCCCCTGCGGGGGGCGGTGGGAACATTCAGTACTTC.

This clonotype came up many times. CDR3 in amino acids: CASSMIMTGNHQPQHF. The DNA for the CDR3 is TGTGCCAGTAGTATGATAATGACCGGGAACCATCAGCCCCAGCATTTT. This chain uses TRBV19 with TRBJ1-5; D gene ambiguous. From germline, CDR1 is LNHDA and CDR2 SQIVND (reference sequence). V was cut by 3 bases and J by 5 bases, with 17 bases left in between. CDR3 length: 16 amino acids.

This clonotype was observed many times. V is TRBV27 and J is TRBJ1-1; possible D gene TRBD1, 5 bases. V dropped 0 bases and J dropped 5 bases, with 13 bases sitting between them. The germline gives CDR1 MNHEY, CDR2 SMNVEV (reference sequence). The CDR3 sequence is 15 residues long. CDR3: CASSLSKGRRTEAFF. CDR3 sequence (DNA): TGTGCCAGCAGTTTATCGAAGGGGAGAAGGACTGAAGCTTTCTTT.

The sample holds many counts of this clonotype. This chain links TRBV19 with TRBJ1-6, with D possibly being TRBD1 (5 bases). V lost 4 bases and J lost 9, with 7 bases in between. The CDR3 covers 12 residues. Germline V gene lookup returns CDR1 LNHDA and CDR2 SQIVND (reference sequence). CDR3 amino acids: CASSRGISPLHF. CDR3 sequence (DNA): TGTGCCAGTAGTAGGGGCATTTCACCCCTCCACTTT.

This clonotype was recorded at least ten times. The chain carries TRBV6-5 and TRBJ2-7; TRBD2 agrees at 9 bases. CDR1 MNHEY and CDR2 SVGAGI come from the germline V gene. J was trimmed by 2 bases and V by 8 bases; bases with no gene match: 7. CDR3 length: 14 amino acids. The CDR3 DNA reads as TGTGCCAGCGTATCTAGCGGGGTGACCTACGAGCAGTACTTC. Its protein is CASVSSGVTYEQYF.

The table lists this clonotype with many counts. This chain links TRBV12-3 or TRBV12-4 with TRBJ2-2, with a possible D match to TRBD1 (5 bases). V gave up 3 bases and J gave up 8 bases, with 13 bases separating them. This CDR3 comprises 14 residues. The CDR3 sequence is CASSLRGKGGELFF. CDR3 DNA: TGTGCCAGCAGTTTGAGAGGAAAGGGGGGGGAGCTGTTTTTT.

The chain employs TRBV7-2 and TRBJ1-1; D is ambiguous. V lost 1 base, J lost 4 bases, and 10 bases lay in between. The V gene's germline CDR1 is SGHTA and CDR2 FQGNSA. This CDR3 has 14 residues. In DNA, the CDR3 is TGTGCCAGCAGCTTAGAACGGCTGGCCACTGAAGCTTTCTTT. Amino acids: CASSLERLATEAFF.

This clonotype was detected ten times or more. The rearrangement joins TRBV6-1 to TRBJ1-5, with 7 bases identical to TRBD1. CDR1 MNHNS and CDR2 SASEGT come from the germline V gene. This CDR3 spans 15 amino acids. Trimming removed 6 bases from V and 0 bases from J; junction bases left unmatched: 5. Written as DNA, the CDR3 is TGTGCCAGCAGACTACAGGGGAGTAGCAATCAGCCCCAGCATTTT. Translated, it gives CASRLQGSSNQPQHF.

In its sample, this clonotype was seen many times. This chain uses TRBV29-1 with TRBJ2-7; TRBD1 might be the D (5 bases). V was pared by 5 bases and J by 3 bases, with 11 bases between. CDR1 SQVTM and CDR2 ANQGSEA come from the germline V gene. The CDR3 length is 12 residues. The CDR3 region has the DNA TGCAGCGTTCAGGGTCAAATCTACGAGCAGTACTTC. Protein sequence: CSVQGQIYEQYF.

This clonotype has a count of ten or more. The V and J genes are TRBV15 and TRBJ2-7; D is ambiguous. Between the trimmed V and J ends, which lost 3 bases and 2 bases, there was a span of 8 bases. The CDR3 loop spans 13 amino acids. CDR1 LNHNV and CDR2 YYDKDF come from the germline V gene (reference sequence). The chain's CDR3 is CATSSSDTYEQYF. In DNA form, the CDR3 reads TGTGCCACCAGCAGCTCAGATACCTACGAGCAGTACTTC.

This clonotype came up many times. A much larger clone sits a single nucleotide away, making a read error possible. The genes are TRBV28 and TRBJ1-1, with D perhaps TRBD1 (6 bases). Germline loops: CDR1 MDHEN, CDR2 SYDVKM. CDR3 length equals 14 residues. The ends were cut back, 0 bases at V and 1 base at J, with 6 bases in the middle. CDR3 sequence: CASSLWTGNTEAFF. The CDR3 DNA is TGTGCCAGCAGTTTATGGACAGGGAACACTGAAGCTTTCTTT. Combining the CDR3 with reference TRBV28 and TRBJ1-1 gives the whole variable domain DVKVTQSSRYLVKRTGEKVFLECVQDMDHENMFWYRQDPGLGLRLIYFSYDVKMKEKGDIPEGYSVSREKKERFSLILESASTNQTSMYLCASSLWTGNTEAFFGQGTRLTVV.